The present T cell receptor (beta chain) was sequenced within a study of blood T cell repertoires in COVID-19. Overall study context: There were acute and convalescent COVID-19 samples, and they came from the United States, Italy and Spain.

The germline gives CDR1 SGHVS, CDR2 FQNEAQ. V was cut by 0 bases and J by 11 bases, with 14 bases left in between. This CDR3 has 14 residues. In the source study's methods: Estimates of nucleated cell counts were drawn from the amplification of reference gene primers. Clones were sequenced by immunoSEQ multiplex PCR, and TCRdb holds only the in-frame ones, with some missing. The D gene and trimming were derived from the DNA, and the V and J assignments and clone size from that table. Among around 210,000 clones listed, nearly 90% were seen once. Seattle's enrolled individuals joined amid active infection and were then monitored longitudinally.

J is TRBJ1-5 and V is TRBV7-8; D is perhaps TRBD1 (5 bases). The sequencing input was peripheral blood. The clonotype originates from a man in his forties or fifties with COVID-19, enrolled during active disease. For the CDR3, the DNA is TGTGCCAGCAGCTTAGCGGGACTCGAGGGGTCCCAGCATTTT. It translates to CASSLAGLEGSQHF.